This TCR beta chain was observed in a study of PD-L1 blockade in urothelial cancer (dated by TCRdb to about 2017). Study-wide context: Therapy was started in the mid-2010s for all patients, and atezolizumab 1,200 mg was administered intravenously every 3 weeks. Blood samples were analyzed at two time points: 3 weeks after treatment start (second dose) and 6 weeks after treatment start. Progression-free survival longer than 6 months counted as durable clinical benefit, and TCR features were additionally tested against both progression-free and overall survival. Several patients achieved durable clinical benefit and roughly 20 did not. Blood samples gave a median of 141,255 T cells and approximately 81,000 unique TCRs, with a median clonality of approximately 0.08. About nine tenths of the roughly 29 patients were identified as males with urothelial cancer of bladder origin, and a prior smoking history was reported by 18 of 29 patients. An exploratory multi-omic analysis was conducted of the somatic, immune and clinical correlates of response to PD-L1 blockade with atezolizumab in urothelial cancer. Twenty-nine patients had pretreatment blood TCR-seq, about 25 had at least one posttreatment blood collection, and about 25 had tumor TCR-seq. An ECOG performance status of 0 or 1 was recorded for the patients, and 0 to 3 prior chemotherapy regimens had been received by the patients. In the same patients who had TCR sequencing, pretreatment tumors also underwent whole exome sequencing and RNA sequencing. Pretreatment tumor samples, along with matched peripheral blood collected serially before and after atezolizumab treatment, underwent TCR sequencing. General findings and caveats noted by the study authors: Small sample size (n ≈ 29) and many exploratory analyses mean the results are intended to be hypothesis-generating. A pretreatment peripheral blood TCR clonality below the median was linked to improved progression-free and overall survival. Among patients with durable benefit, tumor-associated TCR clones showed greater expansion in peripheral blood 3 weeks after treatment started (n ≈ 22, p = 0.022).

The time point label, read with the paper, signifies: pretreatment peripheral blood. The cohort comprised nearly 30 patients with locally advanced or metastatic urothelial carcinoma treated at Memorial Sloan Kettering on a trial protocol. Peripheral blood mononuclear cells were collected from each patient pretreatment and during treatment, giving between 1 and 8 total time points per patient. The Qiagen DNeasy Blood extraction kit was used to purify genomic DNA from total PBMCs and tumor samples. Collected pretreatment and during treatment, PBMCs were isolated and stored as previously described. A note on this clone: Its antigen has not been determined. Base qualities are not at hand, and no much larger clone is one base apart.

The CDR3 sequence holds 13 residues, the cysteine and phenylalanine included. Kept here is only the CDR3 DNA, which spans 39 bases and is read in frame from base 1. V is cut by 3 bases and J by 6 bases, and the space between the germline ends is 9 bases. Reading the germline V gene gives CDR1 SGHTA and CDR2 FQGTGA. To estimate absolute template abundance from read counts, synthetic TCR analog templates were spiked into each PCR. Using the immunoSEQ assay, TCRbeta CDR3 regions were amplified from genomic DNA with bias-controlled V and J gene primers. Sequencing of rearranged TCRbeta segments was performed at approximately 20X coverage. In the paper's pipeline: Clustering was used to correct sequencing errors, and CDR3s were annotated against IMGT to assign V, D and J genes. Out-of-frame and stop-codon sequences were excluded, and only productive TCRbeta rearrangements were used in downstream analyses. Clonality was computed as one minus Shannon entropy normalized by the log of the number of unique productive sequences. Fisher's exact test with Benjamini-Hochberg correction, at a threshold of adjusted p below 0.01, was used to find clones that differed between time points or between blood and tumor. This is the immuneACCESS table as TCRdb keeps it, with only in-frame sequences that have V and J called. A part of the clones is gone; compared with another copy, unresolved V genes explain less than half, and the rest is unexplained. V, J and clone size are taken as reported in that table, and D and trimming were inferred from the DNA itself. The sample has about 50,000 clones on record, around 80% of them singletons. The ten largest clones take up around 3.1% of the sample.

The origin of this receptor is an older man with urothelial cancer. Sample: PBMCs, taken around atezolizumab (anti-PD-L1) treatment. This chain is built from TRBV7-3 and TRBJ2-1; the D gene identity is not certain. The sequenced DNA is TGTGCCAGCAGCTTCGTCTCTTCCAATGAGCAGTTCTTC. Translated, it reads CASSFVSSNEQFF.